This entry lists 5 T cell receptor beta chains sequenced from one sample in a study of T-cell memory formation after mild COVID-19. Each CDR3 protein is one row after TCRdb ran MiXCR on the 5' RACE reads. The sample holds 200,000 to 300,000 distinct CDR3 sequences, approximately 15% seen once. The specimen sequenced was PBMCs or a T cell subset sorted from them (not recorded which). These receptor sequences come from a man between 18 and 35 years old who had mild COVID-19 (a few samples of this study predate the infection). Cell type and time point are not known.

The chain joins TRBV5-1 to TRBJ1-6, with D possibly being TRBD1 (5 bases). V was cut by 0 bases and J by 0 bases, with 10 bases left in between. The V gene's germline CDR1 is SGHRS and CDR2 YFSETQ. CDR3 length: 17 amino acids. The CDR3 DNA is TGCGCCAGCAGCTTGGGGGAGGGGAGCTCCTATAATTCACCCCTCCACTTT. Translation: CASSLGEGSSYNSPLHF.

In its sample, this clonotype was seen many times. J is TRBJ2-7 and V is TRBV7-8; D perhaps matches TRBD1 (6 bases). This CDR3 is 13 amino acids long. Germline-derived CDR1 and CDR2 are SGHVS and FQNEAQ. Trimming took off 6 bases at V and 2 bases at J, with 11 bases between the two ends. CDR3: CASSPGQTYEQYV. The CDR3 DNA reads as TGTGCCAGCAGTCCCGGACAGACCTACGAGCAGTACGTC.

This clonotype was seen many times. The J gene is TRBJ1-3, the V gene TRBV29-1; 11 bases are shared with TRBD1. CDR1 and CDR2 from the germline V gene are SQVTM and ANQGSEA. This CDR3 has 14 amino acids. V was pared by 7 bases and J by 4 bases, with 6 bases of the junction left unmatched. CDR3 amino acids: CSAGQGASGNTIYF. CDR3 nucleotides: TGCAGCGCCGGACAGGGGGCGTCGGGAAACACCATATATTTT.

CDR3 sequence reads: CASSVDGVGGYTF. The DNA for the CDR3 is TGTGCCAGCAGCGTTGATGGCGTTGGTGGCTACACCTTC. The chain combines TRBV6-2 or TRBV6-3 with TRBJ1-2; D gene unclear. Germline assignment: CDR1 MNHEY and CDR2 SVGEGT. The CDR3 runs to 13 residues. Trimming pared 6 bases from V and 7 bases from J, leaving 15 bases between.

This clonotype was observed a few times. The rearrangement uses TRBV25-1 and TRBJ2-1; D not resolved. This CDR3 region has 14 residues. CDR1 MGHDK and CDR2 SYGVNS come from the germline V gene. V lost 6 bases to trimming and J lost 2 bases, with 11 bases between them. The CDR3 protein is CASSSTVAYNEQFF. CDR3 in DNA: TGTGCCAGCAGCTCGACTGTAGCCTACAATGAGCAGTTCTTC.